The rows below give T cell receptor beta chains drawn from one sample of a study of PD-1 blockade in mismatch repair-deficient tumors. Libraries were prepared by immunoSEQ multiplex PCR; TCRdb keeps only in-frame clonotypes and omits some of them. The sample yields 70,000 to 90,000 clones, roughly 80% seen once. Sequences were derived from peripheral blood, sampled 44 weeks after starting pembrolizumab. Source of these receptors: an adult with mismatch repair-deficient cancer. CDR3s include the opening cysteine and the closing phenylalanine or tryptophan. Fields, in order: V gene, clone size, J gene, CDR3 protein. The size field is filled for only some rows; it gives once, few, many or a size class.

>TRBV4-3|NA|TRBJ2-2
CASSQDRGADTGELFF
>TRBV19|NA|TRBJ2-2
CASSRLADTGELFF
>TRBV30|NA|TRBJ2-1
CAWSWGHLRVEQFF
>TRBV19|NA|TRBJ1-5
CASTPPGLARSNQPQHF
>TRBV11-3|NA|TRBJ1-1
CASSLGGRIEAFF
>TRBV7-2|NA|TRBJ2-2
CASSLLLAGGAGELFF
>TRBV6-5|NA|NA
CASSQSTYEQYF
>TRBV2|few|TRBJ2-1
CASGAGERGYNEQFF
>TRBV25-1|NA|TRBJ2-7
CASSEFAYAEQYF
>TRBV6-6|NA|TRBJ2-3
CASSYSAGSTDTQYF
>TRBV11-2|NA|TRBJ2-6
CASSLRGPSGANVLTF
>TRBV7-6|once|TRBJ1-1
CASRPEGYTEAFF
>TRBV18|NA|TRBJ2-5
CASSPGASGEETQYF
>TRBV28|NA|TRBJ1-5
CASSLLLEGASSNQPQHF
>TRBV4-3|NA|TRBJ1-2
CASSPTIIGQGYGYTF
>TRBV5-4|NA|TRBJ2-2
CASSLNGFANTGELFF
>TRBV6-1|NA|TRBJ1-5
CASSLQGGSYQPQHF
>TRBV5-1|few|TRBJ2-7
CASSLLNGGEQYF
>TRBV2|NA|TRBJ1-1
CASSEPRGSMNTEAFF
>TRBV9|NA|TRBJ1-2
CASSADAGTYGYTF
>TRBV9|NA|TRBJ1-1
CASSPQGHQNTEAFF
>TRBV30|NA|TRBJ2-5
CAWSGGLQETQYF
>TRBV7-2|NA|TRBJ2-7
CASSGSWGNIYEQYF
>TRBV28|NA|TRBJ2-7
CASSPPSAYEQYF